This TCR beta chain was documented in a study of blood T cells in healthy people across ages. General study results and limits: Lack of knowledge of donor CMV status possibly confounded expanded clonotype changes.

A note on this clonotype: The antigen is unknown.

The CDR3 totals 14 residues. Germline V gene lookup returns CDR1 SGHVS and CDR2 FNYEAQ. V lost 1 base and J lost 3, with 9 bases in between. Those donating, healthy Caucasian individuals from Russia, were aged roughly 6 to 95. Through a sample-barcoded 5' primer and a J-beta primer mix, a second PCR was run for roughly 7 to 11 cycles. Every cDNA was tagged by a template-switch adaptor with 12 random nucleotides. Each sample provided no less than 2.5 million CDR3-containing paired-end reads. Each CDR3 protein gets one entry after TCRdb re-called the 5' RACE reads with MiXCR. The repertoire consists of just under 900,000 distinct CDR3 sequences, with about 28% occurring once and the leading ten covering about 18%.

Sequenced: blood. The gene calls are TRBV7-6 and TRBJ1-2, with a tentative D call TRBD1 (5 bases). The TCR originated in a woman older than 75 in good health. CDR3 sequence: CASSLGRADYGYTF. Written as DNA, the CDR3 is TGTGCCAGCAGCTTAGGCAGGGCGGACTATGGCTACACCTTC.